A selection of T cell receptor beta chains follows, all from one sample in a study of cytomegalovirus exposure and HLA in healthy donors. Method: immunoSEQ multiplex PCR; TCRdb's copy keeps in-frame clones and lacks some. The table lists 80,000 to 100,000 clones, about 81% of them singletons. Sequencing was carried out using PBMCs. The receptors shown here come from a man aged 40-50 years in good health and CMV-seronegative. Both conserved end residues are part of each CDR3. Each record gives: V gene, D gene, J gene, clone size, CDR3 protein, CDR3 DNA. D genes are given only for firm matches. Not every row has a clone size; where given, it reads once, few, many or a size class.

v_call: TRBV2; d_call: -; j_call: TRBJ1-2; clone_size: -; cdr3_aa: CASSVLAGSGGYTF; cdr3_nt: TGTGCCAGCAGTGTTTTGGCGGGAAGCGGAGGCTACACCTTC
v_call: TRBV5-1; d_call: TRBD1; j_call: TRBJ1-1; clone_size: -; cdr3_aa: CASSRDRATTEAFF; cdr3_nt: TGCGCCAGCAGCAGGGACAGGGCCACTACTGAAGCTTTCTTT
v_call: TRBV7-6; d_call: TRBD1; j_call: TRBJ2-2; clone_size: -; cdr3_aa: CASSLRDRGSRWTGELFF; cdr3_nt: TGTGCCAGCAGCCTAAGGGACAGGGGTAGTCGTTGGACCGGGGAGCTGTTTTTT
v_call: TRBV7-9; d_call: TRBD1; j_call: TRBJ2-5; clone_size: -; cdr3_aa: CASSQGVIPNF; cdr3_nt: TGTGCCAGCAGCCAGGGGGTGATCCCCAACTTC
v_call: TRBV15; d_call: TRBD1; j_call: TRBJ2-3; clone_size: -; cdr3_aa: CATSRTGTGVSDTQYF; cdr3_nt: TGTGCCACCAGCAGGACCGGGACAGGGGTATCAGATACGCAGTATTTT
v_call: TRBV7-2; d_call: -; j_call: TRBJ2-5; clone_size: once; cdr3_aa: CASSLSGGETQYF; cdr3_nt: TGTGCCAGCAGCCTAAGCGGCGGAGAGACCCAGTACTTC
v_call: TRBV19; d_call: TRBD1; j_call: TRBJ2-2; clone_size: -; cdr3_aa: CASSMTGATGELFF; cdr3_nt: TGTGCCAGTAGTATGACAGGGGCCACCGGGGAGCTGTTTTTT
v_call: TRBV18; d_call: -; j_call: TRBJ1-4; clone_size: -; cdr3_aa: CASSRGQTTNEKLFF; cdr3_nt: TGTGCCAGCTCAAGGGGCCAGACAACTAATGAAAAACTGTTTTTT
v_call: TRBV25-1; d_call: -; j_call: TRBJ1-5; clone_size: -; cdr3_aa: CASSVGVQPQHF; cdr3_nt: TGTGCCAGCAGTGTAGGGGTTCAGCCCCAGCATTTT
v_call: TRBV29-1; d_call: TRBD1; j_call: TRBJ1-1; clone_size: -; cdr3_aa: CSVNPGQGATEAFF; cdr3_nt: TGCAGCGTTAATCCGGGACAGGGGGCCACTGAAGCTTTCTTT
v_call: TRBV5-6; d_call: -; j_call: TRBJ2-1; clone_size: -; cdr3_aa: CASSLYEAQFF; cdr3_nt: TGTGCCAGCAGCTTGTATGAGGCGCAGTTCTTC
v_call: TRBV18; d_call: -; j_call: TRBJ2-1; clone_size: -; cdr3_aa: CASSQATGGRQFF; cdr3_nt: TGTGCCAGCTCACAAGCGACCGGGGGTAGGCAGTTCTTC
v_call: TRBV7-2; d_call: -; j_call: TRBJ2-1; clone_size: -; cdr3_aa: CASSARTGLVYNEQFF; cdr3_nt: TGTGCCAGCAGCGCCCGAACCGGACTTGTCTACAATGAGCAGTTCTTC
v_call: TRBV27; d_call: -; j_call: TRBJ1-2; clone_size: -; cdr3_aa: CASRPTGPYGYTF; cdr3_nt: TGTGCCAGCAGGCCAACAGGGCCCTATGGCTACACCTTC
v_call: TRBV29-1; d_call: TRBD2; j_call: TRBJ2-7; clone_size: -; cdr3_aa: CSVRGGGSGEQYF; cdr3_nt: TGCAGCGTCCGGGGCGGGGGGAGTGGCGAGCAGTACTTC
v_call: TRBV19; d_call: TRBD1; j_call: TRBJ1-2; clone_size: few; cdr3_aa: CASSPKAGGYGYTF; cdr3_nt: TGTGCCAGTAGTCCTAAGGCAGGGGGCTATGGCTACACCTTC
v_call: TRBV13; d_call: -; j_call: TRBJ2-3; clone_size: -; cdr3_aa: CASSSTRGGSSTDTQYF; cdr3_nt: TGTGCCAGCAGCTCGACCCGGGGAGGATCCAGCACAGATACGCAGTATTTT
v_call: TRBV6-5; d_call: -; j_call: TRBJ2-7; clone_size: -; cdr3_aa: CATAIDHAYEQYF; cdr3_nt: TGTGCCACAGCGATCGACCACGCCTACGAGCAGTACTTC
v_call: TRBV5-5; d_call: -; j_call: TRBJ1-3; clone_size: -; cdr3_aa: CASSLAARAARNTIYF; cdr3_nt: TGTGCCAGCAGCTTGGCCGCCAGGGCCGCTAGAAACACCATATATTTT
v_call: TRBV15; d_call: TRBD1; j_call: TRBJ2-5; clone_size: once; cdr3_aa: CATSDRAGWAQYF; cdr3_nt: TGTGCCACCAGCGACAGGGCAGGCTGGGCCCAGTACTTC
v_call: TRBV9; d_call: TRBD2; j_call: TRBJ2-3; clone_size: few; cdr3_aa: CASSVGTSGGARDTQYF; cdr3_nt: TGTGCCAGCAGCGTAGGAACTAGCGGGGGGGCTCGGGATACGCAGTATTTT
v_call: TRBV7-3; d_call: -; j_call: TRBJ1-6; clone_size: few; cdr3_aa: CASSKGGNSPLHF; cdr3_nt: TGTGCCAGCAGTAAGGGAGGGAATTCACCCCTCCACTTT
v_call: TRBV29-1; d_call: -; j_call: TRBJ1-4; clone_size: -; cdr3_aa: CSADRGEKLFF; cdr3_nt: TGCAGCGCTGACCGGGGTGAAAAACTGTTTTTT
v_call: TRBV30; d_call: TRBD2; j_call: TRBJ2-2; clone_size: -; cdr3_aa: CAWSVRLAGGPDAGELFF; cdr3_nt: TGTGCCTGGAGTGTTAGACTAGCGGGGGGGCCTGATGCCGGGGAGCTGTTTTTT
v_call: TRBV15; d_call: TRBD1; j_call: TRBJ1-1; clone_size: -; cdr3_aa: CATSFGTARNTEAFF; cdr3_nt: TGTGCCACCAGCTTTGGGACAGCCAGGAACACTGAAGCTTTCTTT
v_call: TRBV7-2; d_call: -; j_call: TRBJ2-2; clone_size: -; cdr3_aa: CASSLTGSTGELFF; cdr3_nt: TGTGCCAGCAGCCTGACAGGATCCACCGGGGAGCTGTTTTTT
v_call: TRBV11-2; d_call: TRBD2; j_call: TRBJ2-3; clone_size: few; cdr3_aa: CASSSFLAGGPSTDTQYF; cdr3_nt: TGTGCCAGCAGCTCGTTCCTAGCGGGGGGGCCTAGCACAGATACGCAGTATTTT
v_call: TRBV7-3; d_call: -; j_call: TRBJ2-7; clone_size: -; cdr3_aa: CASSLNPGSPTYEQYF; cdr3_nt: TGTGCCAGCAGCTTAAATCCGGGGAGCCCAACCTACGAGCAGTACTTC
v_call: TRBV5-1; d_call: -; j_call: TRBJ2-6; clone_size: -; cdr3_aa: CASSLDTPRSGANVLTF; cdr3_nt: TGCGCCAGCAGCTTAGATACACCCCGCTCTGGGGCCAACGTCCTGACTTTC
v_call: TRBV6-4; d_call: TRBD1; j_call: TRBJ2-2; clone_size: -; cdr3_aa: CASRTGTGNTGELFF; cdr3_nt: TGTGCCAGCAGAACCGGGACAGGGAACACCGGGGAGCTGTTTTTT
v_call: TRBV5-4; d_call: TRBD1; j_call: TRBJ1-2; clone_size: -; cdr3_aa: CASTPGGSYGHTF; cdr3_nt: TGTGCCAGCACACCAGGGGGCAGCTATGGCCACACCTTC
v_call: TRBV5-4; d_call: -; j_call: TRBJ2-3; clone_size: -; cdr3_aa: CASSHQKGPGTDTQYF; cdr3_nt: TGTGCCAGCAGCCACCAAAAGGGGCCCGGCACAGATACGCAGTATTTT
v_call: TRBV10-3; d_call: -; j_call: TRBJ1-2; clone_size: -; cdr3_aa: CATSAGEGGYTF; cdr3_nt: TGTGCCACCAGTGCCGGGGAAGGTGGCTACACCTTC
v_call: TRBV6-5; d_call: -; j_call: TRBJ1-3; clone_size: -; cdr3_aa: CASSFTTDRSGNTIYF; cdr3_nt: TGTGCCAGCAGTTTTACGACAGATCGATCTGGAAACACCATATATTTT
v_call: TRBV4-2; d_call: -; j_call: TRBJ1-5; clone_size: -; cdr3_aa: CASSQEISQPQHF; cdr3_nt: TGTGCCAGCAGCCAAGAGATTAGTCAGCCCCAGCATTTT
v_call: TRBV30; d_call: TRBD1; j_call: TRBJ1-1; clone_size: -; cdr3_aa: CAWSRRTGTEAFF; cdr3_nt: TGTGCCTGGAGTCGAAGGACAGGGACTGAAGCTTTCTTT
v_call: TRBV27; d_call: TRBD1; j_call: TRBJ1-4; clone_size: -; cdr3_aa: CASSLSRDRELFF; cdr3_nt: TGTGCCAGCAGTCTTAGCCGGGACAGGGAACTGTTTTTT
v_call: TRBV15; d_call: TRBD2; j_call: TRBJ2-4; clone_size: -; cdr3_aa: CATSTTSGGTLKNIQYF; cdr3_nt: TGTGCCACCAGCACAACTAGCGGGGGGACCCTTAAAAACATTCAGTACTTC
v_call: TRBV27; d_call: TRBD1; j_call: TRBJ1-2; clone_size: -; cdr3_aa: CASSSVQGAGGYTF; cdr3_nt: TGTGCCAGCAGTTCGGTACAGGGGGCAGGTGGCTACACCTTC
v_call: TRBV29-1; d_call: -; j_call: TRBJ1-1; clone_size: -; cdr3_aa: CSAQFIQGAAEAFF; cdr3_nt: TGCAGCGCCCAATTCATACAGGGTGCCGCTGAAGCTTTCTTT
v_call: TRBV10-3; d_call: TRBD1; j_call: TRBJ1-4; clone_size: -; cdr3_aa: CAIRRGQGPPGQDEKLFF; cdr3_nt: TGTGCCATCAGAAGGGGACAGGGGCCCCCTGGGCAGGATGAAAAACTGTTTTTT
v_call: TRBV7-7; d_call: -; j_call: TRBJ2-2; clone_size: once; cdr3_aa: CASSARLGLNGELFF; cdr3_nt: TGTGCCAGCAGCGCGCGTTTGGGGCTAAACGGGGAGCTGTTTTTT
v_call: TRBV7-9; d_call: TRBD1; j_call: TRBJ2-3; clone_size: -; cdr3_aa: CASREGAGDTQYF; cdr3_nt: TGTGCCAGCAGAGAGGGGGCGGGAGATACGCAGTATTTT
v_call: TRBV18; d_call: TRBD2; j_call: TRBJ2-3; clone_size: -; cdr3_aa: CASSDGLALSDTQYF; cdr3_nt: TGTGCCAGCTCCGATGGACTAGCCCTATCAGATACGCAGTATTTT
v_call: TRBV4-2; d_call: -; j_call: TRBJ1-1; clone_size: -; cdr3_aa: CASSQGTKSGFAFF; cdr3_nt: TGTGCCAGCAGCCAAGGAACGAAGTCAGGGTTCGCTTTCTTT
v_call: TRBV7-4; d_call: -; j_call: TRBJ2-3; clone_size: -; cdr3_aa: CASSLDQSERPDTQYF; cdr3_nt: TGTGCCAGCAGCCTCGACCAGTCTGAGCGTCCAGATACGCAGTATTTT
v_call: TRBV4-1; d_call: -; j_call: TRBJ2-1; clone_size: -; cdr3_aa: CASSQGRNEQFF; cdr3_nt: TGCGCCAGCAGCCAAGGTCGTAATGAGCAGTTCTTC
v_call: TRBV7-8; d_call: -; j_call: TRBJ2-7; clone_size: -; cdr3_aa: CASSTNYEQYF; cdr3_nt: TGTGCCAGCAGCACTAATTACGAGCAGTACTTC
v_call: TRBV5-5; d_call: -; j_call: TRBJ1-4; clone_size: -; cdr3_aa: CASSYRGGRAPSTNEKLFF; cdr3_nt: TGTGCCAGCAGCTATAGGGGGGGACGAGCTCCATCAACTAATGAAAAACTGTTTTTT
v_call: TRBV27; d_call: -; j_call: TRBJ1-2; clone_size: -; cdr3_aa: CASAAGTIANYGYTF; cdr3_nt: TGTGCCAGCGCGGCGGGGACCATAGCTAACTATGGCTACACCTTC
v_call: TRBV7-2; d_call: -; j_call: TRBJ1-1; clone_size: once; cdr3_aa: CASSSEGVTEAFF; cdr3_nt: TGTGCCAGCAGCTCTGAAGGGGTCACTGAAGCTTTCTTT
v_call: TRBV2; d_call: -; j_call: TRBJ2-2; clone_size: -; cdr3_aa: CASSEGNTGELFF; cdr3_nt: TGTGCCAGCTCGGAGGGTAACACCGGGGAGCTGTTTTTT